One sample yielded the 9 T cell receptor beta chains listed below, sequenced in a study of T cells expressing NK-cell markers. TCRdb re-called the 5' RACE reads and shows each CDR3 protein once, DNA omitted. In total, the table holds some 410,000 distinct CDR3 sequences. Sequencing was performed on blood T cells: a sorted CD56 or NKG2C T cell subset, CD4+ or CD8+ T cells, or bulk PBMC T cells (not recorded which). The receptors were gathered from a woman aged 18 to 75 in good health.

The V call is TRBV7-6, the J call TRBJ2-1. From germline, CDR1 is SGHVS and CDR2 FNYEAQ. The CDR3 is 17 residues long. This CDR3 reads CASSSRKSGSSYNEQFF.

V usage is TRBV28 and J usage is TRBJ1-6; the TCRdb call, TRBD1, lacks DNA for checking. CDR1 MDHEN and CDR2 SYDVKM come from the germline V gene. The CDR3 sequence is 13 residues long. The CDR3 protein is CALGAGAGSPLHF. The full variable domain, with the rest looked up from reference TRBV28 and TRBJ1-6, is DVKVTQSSRYLVKRTGEKVFLECVQDMDHENMFWYRQDPGLGLRLIYFSYDVKMKEKGDIPEGYSVSREKKERFSLILESASTNQTSMYLCALGAGAGSPLHFGNGTRLTVT.

The chain uses TRBV20-1 and TRBJ1-4; checking the TCRdb D call of TRBD1 is not possible without DNA. The V gene's germline CDR1 is DFQATT and CDR2 SNEGSKA (reference sequence). The CDR3 spans 13 residues. CDR3 region: CSARAGRGEKLFF.

V gene TRBV20-1 combines with J gene TRBJ1-3; TCRdb's D call of TRBD1 is untestable without DNA. CDR1 is DFQATT, CDR2 SNEGSKA, per germline (reference sequence). This CDR3 is built from 13 residues. Here the CDR3 reads CSAAGGPRNTIYF.

The V gene is TRBV6-5, the J gene TRBJ2-1. Germline V lookup: CDR1 MNHEY, CDR2 SVGAGI. The CDR3 sequence is 15 residues long. This CDR3 reads CASSTRRSSYNEQFF.

The rearrangement uses TRBV11-2 and TRBJ2-1; TCRdb gives TRBD2 as the D gene, but with no DNA this cannot be confirmed. This CDR3 region has 12 residues. Germline CDR1 and CDR2: SGHAT and FQNNGV. The CDR3 spells CATTRGGWGQFF. The variable domain in full, completed from reference TRBV11-2 and TRBJ2-1, reads EAGVAQSPRYKIIEKRQSVAFWCNPISGHATLYWYQQILGQGPKLLIQFQNNGVVDDSQLPKDRFSAERLKGVDSTLKIQPAKLEDSAVYLCATTRGGWGQFFGPGTRLTVL.

The chain has TRBV14 and TRBJ2-3; with no DNA, the TCRdb D assignment of TRBD1 cannot be verified. This CDR3 region has 13 residues. Germline V CDR1 and CDR2: SGHDN, FVKESK. The CDR3 here is CASSQRPGDTQYF.

This chain connects TRBV6-1 to TRBJ1-2; the TCRdb D gene call, TRBD1, has no DNA to confirm it. CDR3 length: 15 residues. In germline, CDR1 is MNHNS, CDR2 SASEGT. CDR3 sequence reads: CASSEDRGRLYGYTF.

The V gene is TRBV20-1, the J gene TRBJ1-1. The CDR3 consists of 14 residues. Per germline, CDR1 DFQATT and CDR2 SNEGSKA (reference sequence). CDR3 in amino acids: CSATRGGLGTEAFF.